Listed here are 25 T cell receptor beta chains from one sample, sequenced in a study of blood T cell repertoires in COVID-19. Here immunoSEQ multiplex PCR was the method, and the copy in TCRdb shows in-frame clones only, minus some. The sample consists of 310,000 or so clones, roughly 87% of them appearing once. Material: PBMCs or T cells enriched from blood (not recorded which). These receptors were collected from a woman aged 18-29 years who had recovered from COVID-19.

The chain couples TRBV2 to TRBJ1-5; D ambiguous. The germline CDR1 and CDR2 sequences are SNHLY and FYNNEI. CDR3 size: 13 residues. With 8 bases removed from V and 3 bases from J, the gap between germline ends came to 11 bases. This CDR3 reads CASRAGFNQPQHF. The CDR3 region has the DNA TGTGCCAGCCGAGCGGGGTTCAATCAGCCCCAGCATTTT.

The chain is built from TRBV6-2 or TRBV6-3 and TRBJ2-1; 9 bases map to TRBD2. This CDR3 contains 16 residues. Losses at the gene ends were 5 bases for V and 5 bases for J; bases not matched to a gene: 10. CDR1 and CDR2 from the germline V gene are MNHEY and SVGEGT. The CDR3 DNA reads TGTGCCAGCAGTCCCGGAAGGGCTAGCGGGAACAATGAGCAGTTCTTC. It codes for CASSPGRASGNNEQFF.

Comment on this clone: The identical CDR3 is also encoded by other nucleotide sequences in the sample. The genes are TRBV28 and TRBJ1-2, with 7 nucleotides matching TRBD1. CDR3 size: 13 residues. The J segment lost 5 bases and the V segment lost 1 base, leaving 1 base of the junction unmatched. The germline gives CDR1 MDHEN, CDR2 SYDVKM. CDR3 loop: CASSLSGGYGYTF. For the CDR3, the DNA is TGTGCCAGCAGTTTATCAGGGGGTTATGGCTACACCTTC.

The V call is TRBV12-3 or TRBV12-4, the J call TRBJ2-3, with no clear D. This CDR3 region has 12 residues. V gave up 2 bases and J gave up 4 bases, with 4 bases separating them. Written as DNA, the CDR3 is TGTGCCAGCAGTTTACTGTCAGATACGCAGTATTTT. It encodes CASSLLSDTQYF.

This chain links TRBV7-9 with TRBJ1-1; 11 nucleotides align to TRBD1. Germline lookup yields CDR1 SEHNR and CDR2 FQNEAQ (reference sequence). Unmatched junction bases numbered 7, after V lost 5 bases and J lost 2 bases. CDR3 size: 16 residues. The CDR3 loop reads CASSPTRTGGNTEAFF. The CDR3 nucleotides are TGTGCCAGCAGCCCGACGAGGACAGGGGGCAACACTGAAGCTTTCTTT.

The J gene is TRBJ1-6, the V gene TRBV7-2; no reliable D call. Germline V gives CDR1 SGHTA, CDR2 FQGNSA. Trimming stripped 0 bases from V and 10 bases from J, with 13 bases between. This CDR3 is 15 amino acids long. The CDR3 nucleotides read TGTGCCAGCAGCTTAGCCTCACTTGGAGGGTCACCCCTCCACTTT. The encoded protein is CASSLASLGGSPLHF.

V and J are TRBV27 and TRBJ2-3; 11 bases agree with TRBD2. The CDR3 totals 16 residues. V was pared by 5 bases and J by 2 bases, with 6 bases of the junction left unmatched. Germline V gene data show CDR1 as MNHEY and CDR2 as SMNVEV (reference sequence). The CDR3 spells CASSLLAGGTTDTQYF. CDR3 DNA: TGTGCCAGCAGTCTCCTAGCGGGGGGCACCACAGATACGCAGTATTTT.

The chain uses TRBV15 and TRBJ2-7; 10 nucleotides agree with TRBD2. CDR1 is LNHNV and CDR2 is YYDKDF in the germline V gene (reference sequence). CDR3 size: 15 residues. With 3 bases clipped from V and 0 bases from J, the junction kept 2 bases outside the gene matches. The CDR3 sequence is CATSRASGGSYEQYF. CDR3 bases: TGTGCCACCAGCAGGGCTAGCGGGGGCTCCTACGAGCAGTACTTC.

The chain couples TRBV2 to TRBJ2-1, with 7 bases that match TRBD2. The CDR3 length is 16 residues. With V trimmed by 6 bases and J by 10 bases, 18 bases remained unmatched. Germline loops: CDR1 SNHLY, CDR2 FYNNEI. The CDR3 loop reads CASSSSAREVLREQFF. CDR3 DNA sequence: TGTGCCAGCAGCTCCTCTGCACGGGAGGTGTTAAGGGAGCAGTTCTTC.

This clone was observed a single time. This sequence joins TRBV6-5 and TRBJ2-7; 8 bases fit TRBD1. This CDR3 contains 14 residues. Trimming removed 0 bases from V and 6 bases from J; junction bases left unmatched: 4. Germline V lookup: CDR1 MNHEY, CDR2 SVGAGI. CDR3 DNA sequence: TGTGCCAGCAGTTACTCGGCAGGGGGCAGCGAGCAGTACTTC. It encodes CASSYSAGGSEQYF.

The CDR3 region has the DNA TGCAGCGTTGCAGGGACAGGGTCGGGGCAAGCTTTCTTT. Translating it yields CSVAGTGSGQAFF. The chain recombines TRBV29-1 with TRBJ1-1; 9 bases line up with TRBD1. The V gene's germline CDR1 is SQVTM and CDR2 ANQGSEA. Trimming at V came to 4 bases and at J to 9 bases, leaving 9 bases not matched to a gene. The CDR3 is 13 residues long.

Concerning this clone itself: Other DNA sequences within the sample encode an identical CDR3. CDR3 coding DNA: TGTGCCAGCAGTGATAGGGGCCGCAATCAGCCCCAGCATTTT. Translation: CASSDRGRNQPQHF. This chain links TRBV2 with TRBJ1-5, with D perhaps TRBD1 (5 bases). There are 14 residues in the CDR3. Between the trimmed V and J ends, which lost 3 bases and 2 bases, there was a span of 8 bases. The V gene's germline CDR1 is SNHLY and CDR2 FYNNEI.

This clone was recorded at least ten times. The V call is TRBV6-4, the J call TRBJ2-2, with TRBD1 as a possible D gene (5 bases). Deletions cut 3 bases from V and 3 bases from J, with 5 bases between. The CDR3 spans 13 residues. The germline V gene encodes CDR1 MRHNA and CDR2 SNTAGT. The CDR3 coding sequence is TGTGCCAGCAGTGAAGGGGACACCGGGGAGCTGTTTTTT. The encoded protein is CASSEGDTGELFF.

The chain joins TRBV28 to TRBJ2-1, with 11 bases identical to TRBD1. The germline V gene encodes CDR1 MDHEN and CDR2 SYDVKM. The CDR3 has 16 amino acids. J lost 3 bases, V lost 2 bases, and 3 bases had no gene match. The chain's CDR3 is CASSLAGTGGYNEQFF. CDR3 bases: TGTGCCAGCAGTTTAGCCGGGACAGGGGGCTACAATGAGCAGTTCTTC.

J is TRBJ1-1 and V is TRBV4-1; possibly TRBD1 for D (5 bases). Trimming took off 0 bases at V and 8 bases at J, with 10 bases between the two ends. The CDR3 totals 13 residues. The germline V gene encodes CDR1 MGHRA and CDR2 YSYEKL. CDR3 sequence: CASSQDFAGEAFF. CDR3 sequence (DNA): TGCGCCAGCAGCCAAGATTTTGCAGGGGAAGCTTTCTTT.

The gene calls are TRBV3-1 (or the pseudogene TRBV3-2) and TRBJ2-1, with D tentatively TRBD1 (6 bases). This CDR3 spans 17 amino acids. The V end was cut by 0 bases, the J end by 2 bases, with 14 bases between. Germline V CDR1 and CDR2: LGHDT, YNNKEL (reference sequence). CDR3 residues: CASSQELPWTAYNEQFF. CDR3 nucleotides: TGTGCCAGCAGCCAAGAACTACCATGGACAGCCTACAATGAGCAGTTCTTC.

The chain links TRBV7-2 to TRBJ1-1; D possibly corresponds to TRBD1 (5 bases). This CDR3 is 14 amino acids long. Trimming cost V 2 bases and J 0 bases, with 7 bases left between them. Germline CDR1 reads SGHTA; CDR2 reads FQGNSA. The CDR3 nucleotides read TGTGCCAGCAGCTTATGGGGGGTGAACACTGAAGCTTTCTTT. Protein sequence: CASSLWGVNTEAFF.

CDR3 coding DNA: TGTGCCAGCAATGAGGGGGTTTATCAGCCCCAGCATTTT. Encoded protein: CASNEGVYQPQHF. The chain has TRBV19 and TRBJ1-5, with D tentatively TRBD1 (6 bases). Germline assignment: CDR1 LNHDA and CDR2 SQIVND (reference sequence). Trimming took off 9 bases at V and 5 bases at J, with 14 bases between the two ends. The CDR3 runs 13 residues.

The rearrangement links TRBV4-3 to TRBJ2-1; 11 positions match TRBD2. The CDR3 is 19 residues long. Germline trimming cut 4 bases from V and 1 base from J; bases unmatched to any gene: 12. Germline values: CDR1 LGHNA, CDR2 YSLEER. In DNA, the CDR3 is TGCGCCAGCAGCCCCCAACCCCCGACTAGCGGGAAGTCCTACAATGAGCAGTTCTTC. It specifies CASSPQPPTSGKSYNEQFF.

The chain carries TRBV18 and TRBJ1-1; TRBD1 matches 9 bases. Germline V CDR1 and CDR2: KGHSH, LQKENI. The CDR3 covers 17 residues. The junction had 12 bases not matched to a gene; V was cut back by 3 bases and J by 4 bases. The CDR3 DNA follows: TGTGCCAGCTCACCTCTCACGGGACAGGGATTTGGCACTGAAGCTTTCTTT. Translation: CASSPLTGQGFGTEAFF.

The chain uses TRBV10-3 and TRBJ2-7; the match to TRBD1 covers 11 bases. With V trimmed by 10 bases and J by 3 bases, 8 bases remained unmatched. The CDR3 consists of 14 residues. CDR1 and CDR2 from the germline V gene are ENHRY and SYGVKD. CDR3 sequence: CATRGQGAGYEQYF. Here the CDR3 DNA reads TGTGCCACTCGAGGACAGGGGGCAGGCTACGAGCAGTACTTC.

The chain recombines TRBV28 with TRBJ1-1, with 10 bases identical to TRBD1. Germline V gene data show CDR1 as MDHEN and CDR2 as SYDVKM. CDR3 length: 15 residues. Trimming at V came to 10 bases and at J to 7 bases, leaving 15 bases not matched to a gene. CDR3 sequence (DNA): TGTGCCACCAGACCTCCGGGACAGGGGTATAATGAAGCTTTCTTT. Translation gives CATRPPGQGYNEAFF.

V is TRBV6-2 or TRBV6-3 and J is TRBJ2-7, with a tentative D call TRBD2 (5 bases). The CDR3 spans 15 residues. The germline V and J ends were trimmed by 5 bases and 2 bases, with 16 bases remaining between them. Germline-derived CDR1 and CDR2 are MNHEY and SVGEGT. CDR3 amino acids: CASSTRTHITYEQYF. The DNA for the CDR3 is TGTGCCAGCAGTACCCGGACTCACATAACCTACGAGCAGTACTTC.

This chain joins TRBV19 and TRBJ1-5; D is ambiguous. The V gene's germline CDR1 is LNHDA and CDR2 SQIVND (reference sequence). The CDR3 has 16 amino acids. Deletions cut 5 bases from V and 8 bases from J, with 22 bases between. The CDR3 sequence: CASSVYPGSLLEPQHF. The CDR3, as DNA: TGTGCCAGTAGTGTATATCCGGGATCCCTTTTGGAGCCCCAGCATTTT. Complete variable domain (other parts from reference TRBV19 and TRBJ1-5): DGGITQSPKYLFRKEGQNVTLSCEQNLNHDAMYWYRQDPGQGLRLIYYSQIVNDFQKGDIAEGYSVSREKKESFPLTVTSAQKNPTAFYLCASSVYPGSLLEPQHFGDGTRLSIL.

Comments on this clone: Germline and junction disagree at one end, which may indicate a read error. The V and J genes are TRBV28 and TRBJ1-2; D is unclear. Germline CDR1 and CDR2: MDHEN and SYDVKM. The CDR3 runs 13 residues. CDR3 residues: CASSLSTGERSRF. Here the CDR3 DNA reads TGTGCCAGCAGTTTATCTACCGGGGAGCGCTCCCGCTTC.